These 6 T cell receptor beta chains originate from one sample sequenced in a study of cytomegalovirus exposure and HLA in healthy donors. Primers included in the PCR were 60 Vbeta and 13 Jbeta primers. The assay was immunoSEQ multiplex PCR, and TCRdb's table has in-frame clones only and misses some. The table includes about 140,000 clones, more than 60% detected once. The sample comprised PBMCs. These receptors all stem from a male donor in good health and CMV-seronegative.

The V call is TRBV2, the J call TRBJ2-7, with D tentatively TRBD2 (7 bases). The CDR3 has 15 amino acids. Trimming removed 5 bases at V and 6 bases at J, with 20 bases between. The V gene's germline CDR1 is SNHLY and CDR2 FYNNEI. DNA of the CDR3: TGTGCCAGCAGTCCCGAGGGGGGGCACCTTGGCGAGCAGTACTTC. As protein: CASSPEGGHLGEQYF.

This clone was detected only a few times. The V and J genes are TRBV4-1 and TRBJ2-7, with D perhaps TRBD1 (6 bases). The germline V gene has CDR1 MGHRA and CDR2 YSYEKL. The CDR3 totals 16 residues. Trimming took 4 bases from V and 2 from J, leaving 18 bases between them. CDR3 DNA: TGCGCCAGCAGCCGCTTACAGGGCGTTCAAACCTACGAGCAGTACTTC. Translating it yields CASSRLQGVQTYEQYF.

This sequence joins TRBV19 and TRBJ1-2; 9 nucleotides line up with TRBD1. This CDR3 spans 15 amino acids. Germline assignment: CDR1 LNHDA and CDR2 SQIVND (reference sequence). The trim removed 4 bases at V and 1 base at J, leaving 4 bases unmatched. This CDR3 is CASSTRTGDNYGYTF. CDR3 DNA sequence: TGTGCCAGTAGTACCCGGACAGGGGATAACTATGGCTACACCTTC. Combining the CDR3 with reference TRBV19 and TRBJ1-2 gives the whole variable domain DGGITQSPKYLFRKEGQNVTLSCEQNLNHDAMYWYRQDPGQGLRLIYYSQIVNDFQKGDIAEGYSVSREKKESFPLTVTSAQKNPTAFYLCASSTRTGDNYGYTFGSGTRLTVV.

This chain joins TRBV7-3 and TRBJ2-3; D may be TRBD2 (7 bases). Trimming left V 5 bases short and J 5 bases short, with 14 bases between. Per the germline V gene, CDR1 is SGHTA and CDR2 is FQGTGA. CDR3 size: 14 residues. The CDR3 nucleotides are TGTGCCAGCAGCCCGGAGGGGGGGGGAGATACGCAGTATTTT. Translated, it gives CASSPEGGGDTQYF.

This clone appeared once. The chain joins TRBV5-6 to TRBJ2-5; TRBD1 aligns across 7 bases. Germline CDR1 SGHDT, CDR2 YYEEEE. CDR3 length: 14 residues. The trim removed 2 bases at V and 5 bases at J, leaving 6 bases unmatched. This chain's CDR3 is CASSFSGGLETQYF. As DNA, the CDR3 is TGTGCCAGCAGCTTTTCAGGGGGTCTGGAGACCCAGTACTTC.

V is TRBV19 and J is TRBJ2-5, with 9 bases matching TRBD2. The germline CDR1 and CDR2 sequences are LNHDA and SQIVND (reference sequence). The CDR3 consists of 14 residues. J gave up 3 bases and V 6 bases, and 5 bases lay outside the gene matches. The CDR3 coding sequence is TGTGCCAGTAGCGCGGGAGGGGGGGAAGAGACCCAGTACTTC. It translates to CASSAGGGEETQYF. Supplemented by reference TRBV19 and TRBJ2-5, the full variable domain reads DGGITQSPKYLFRKEGQNVTLSCEQNLNHDAMYWYRQDPGQGLRLIYYSQIVNDFQKGDIAEGYSVSREKKESFPLTVTSAQKNPTAFYLCASSAGGGEETQYFGPGTRLLVL.